This T cell receptor beta chain stems from a study of T cell responses to AZD1222 COVID-19 vaccine. Profiled with immunoSEQ multiplex PCR; TCRdb holds only in-frame clones, not every one. The repertoire holds over 150,000 clones, with roughly 88% as singletons. This CDR3 is 15 amino acids long. From germline, CDR1 is LGHDT and CDR2 YNNKEL (reference sequence). Trimming removed 0 bases at V and 7 bases at J, with 15 bases between. Comment on this clone: Its antigen is currently unknown.

Study-level points and caveats: Donors were mostly white British, more females; clonal diversity possibly underestimated. At 160-218 and 743-854, vaccine-associated CD4 TCRs were dominant, and they spanned spike. Only a handful of people who got AZD1222 tested seropositive at baseline.

Sequences were derived from peripheral blood, sampled 28 days after the second AZD1222 dose. The sequence was collected from an adult who received the AZD1222 COVID-19 vaccine. The V and J genes are TRBV3-1 (or the pseudogene TRBV3-2) and TRBJ1-2; perhaps TRBD1 as D (5 bases). CDR3 amino acids: CASSQDAGPGRGYTF. The CDR3 DNA is TGTGCCAGCAGCCAAGATGCGGGACCGGGTCGTGGCTACACCTTC.